The rows below give T cell receptor beta chains drawn from one sample of a study of blood T cell repertoires in COVID-19. Sequencing used immunoSEQ multiplex PCR; TCRdb keeps in-frame clones, though not all of them. The sample includes approximately 220,000 clones, 65% to 85% of them seen just once. Sequencing was performed on PBMCs or T cells enriched from blood (not recorded which). The receptors originated from a woman aged 40-49 years who had recovered from COVID-19. Both conserved end residues are part of each CDR3. D genes are given only for firm matches. Clone size is shown for a subset of rows, as once, few, many or a class of expanded clone.

V gene	clone size	J gene	D gene	CDR3 protein	CDR3 DNA
TRBV5-1	.	TRBJ2-1	.	CASSLDLGTTQAGWFF	TGCGCCAGCAGCTTGGATCTGGGGACAACTCAAGCGGGGTGGTTCTTC
TRBV28	.	TRBJ2-7	.	CASSGPGRGLYEQYF	TGTGCCAGCAGTGGCCCAGGAAGGGGTCTCTACGAGCAGTACTTC
TRBV7-2	.	TRBJ1-5	.	CASSLAENQPQHF	TGTGCCAGCAGCTTAGCAGAGAATCAGCCCCAGCATTTT
TRBV5-4	.	TRBJ1-6	.	CASSRPGLRDSNSPLHF	TGTGCCAGCAGCAGACCGGGCCTCCGGGATAGTAATTCACCCCTCCACTTT
TRBV10-3	once	TRBJ2-1	TRBD2	CAISVGLGAYNEQFF	TGTGCCATCAGTGTCGGACTAGGAGCCTACAATGAGCAGTTCTTC
TRBV21-1	.	TRBJ2-1	.	CASSKPGLAPNEQFF	TGTGCCAGCAGCAAACCGGGACTAGCCCCCAATGAGCAGTTCTTC
TRBV28	.	TRBJ1-5	.	CASRVTPSNQPQHF	TGTGCCAGCAGGGTAACTCCTAGCAATCAGCCCCAGCATTTT
TRBV11-3	.	TRBJ1-6	TRBD1	CASSSGQGAYNSPLHF	TGTGCCAGCAGCTCCGGACAGGGAGCATATAATTCACCCCTCCACTTT
TRBV18	.	TRBJ2-3	TRBD2	CASSPSLAGSSDTQYF	TGTGCCAGCTCACCATCACTAGCGGGAAGCTCAGATACGCAGTATTTT
TRBV7-2	.	TRBJ2-7	TRBD2	CASSERGLEYYEQYF	TGTGCCAGCAGCGAACGAGGACTAGAGTACTACGAGCAGTACTTC
TRBV28	few	TRBJ2-7	.	CATTGGSLREQYF	TGTGCCACCACCGGAGGGTCCCTTAGAGAGCAGTACTTC
TRBV3-1/TRBV3-2	.	TRBJ1-2	.	CASSQGQYGYTF	TGTGCCAGCAGCCAAGGACAGTATGGCTACACCTTC
TRBV12-3/TRBV12-4	.	TRBJ1-2	.	CASSPRRESGYTF	TGTGCCAGCAGTCCAAGGAGGGAATCGGGCTACACCTTC
TRBV28	.	TRBJ1-1	.	CASTPRGRLTEAFF	TGTGCCAGCACTCCAAGGGGTCGACTCACTGAAGCTTTCTTT
TRBV11-2	.	TRBJ2-4	.	CASSPPGQGRAKNIQYF	TGTGCCAGCAGCCCTCCGGGACAAGGCAGGGCCAAAAACATTCAGTACTTC
TRBV27	once	TRBJ1-1	.	CASSTGLGVTEAFF	TGTGCCAGCAGTACAGGACTAGGGGTTACTGAAGCTTTCTTT
TRBV30	.	TRBJ2-4	TRBD1	CAWSQGQGKNIQYF	TGTGCCTGGAGTCAAGGACAGGGGAAAAACATTCAGTACTTC
TRBV28	.	TRBJ2-5	.	CASSLPAGARQETQYF	TGTGCCAGCAGTTTACCAGCGGGCGCTAGACAAGAGACCCAGTACTTC
TRBV7-2	.	TRBJ2-3	.	CASSAPQGFDTQYF	TGTGCCAGCAGCGCACCCCAGGGATTTGATACGCAGTATTTT
TRBV21-1	.	TRBJ2-5	.	CASSTEAETQYF	TGTGCCAGCAGCACCGAGGCGGAGACCCAGTACTTC
TRBV2	.	TRBJ2-1	.	CASIPGGRYNEQFF	TGTGCCAGCATTCCCGGCGGGCGCTACAATGAGCAGTTCTTC
TRBV11-3	few	TRBJ1-1	.	CASSEQGANTEAFF	TGTGCCAGCAGCGAACAGGGAGCGAACACTGAAGCTTTCTTT
TRBV2	few	TRBJ2-1	TRBD2	CASSGPSGGEQFF	TGTGCCAGCAGTGGGCCTAGCGGAGGTGAGCAGTTCTTC
TRBV2	once	TRBJ1-1	.	CARGRPNTEAFF	TGTGCTAGGGGCAGGCCAAACACTGAAGCTTTCTTT
TRBV27	.	TRBJ2-7	.	CASSSTPSSYEQYF	TGTGCCAGCAGTTCGACACCAAGCTCCTACGAGCAGTACTTC
TRBV3-1/TRBV3-2	.	TRBJ1-3	TRBD1	CASSPQGATGNTIYF	TGTGCCAGCAGCCCACAGGGGGCTACTGGAAACACCATATATTTT
TRBV28	.	TRBJ2-4	TRBD1	CASRQGAGIQYF	TGTGCCAGCAGACAGGGGGCAGGCATTCAGTACTTC
TRBV11-2	.	TRBJ1-2	.	CASSLVGGGGGYGYTF	TGTGCCAGCAGCTTAGTAGGGGGGGGAGGGGGCTATGGCTACACCTTC
TRBV5-1	.	TRBJ2-7	TRBD2	CASSLGLAGIDEQYF	TGCGCCAGCAGCTTGGGACTAGCGGGTATCGACGAGCAGTACTTC
TRBV7-3	.	TRBJ2-1	.	CASSPPRTVRNEQFF	TGTGCCAGCAGCCCGCCCCGGACAGTTAGGAATGAGCAGTTCTTC
TRBV9	.	TRBJ2-1	TRBD2	CASSVSPLAGENEQFF	TGTGCCAGCAGCGTAAGCCCGCTAGCGGGAGAGAATGAGCAGTTCTTC
TRBV18	.	TRBJ1-3	.	CASSRDSSSGNTIYF	TGTGCCAGCTCACGGGACTCGAGCTCTGGAAACACCATATATTTT
TRBV27	.	TRBJ1-1	.	CASSLYTGSNTEAFF	TGTGCCAGCAGTTTATATACAGGGTCGAACACTGAAGCTTTCTTT
TRBV4-1	.	TRBJ1-5	.	CASSRGASNQPQHF	TGCGCCAGCAGCCGCGGGGCTAGCAATCAGCCCCAGCATTTT
TRBV18	.	TRBJ1-2	TRBD1	CASSPLPWTGQGETRYGYTF	TGTGCCAGCTCACCCCTCCCCTGGACAGGTCAGGGAGAGACGCGATATGGCTACACCTTC
TRBV19	.	TRBJ1-2	TRBD1	CASRPSQGNYGYTF	TGTGCCAGTAGACCCTCACAGGGGAATTATGGCTACACCTTC
TRBV2	.	TRBJ2-3	.	CASSVGSMTDTQYF	TGTGCCAGCAGTGTTGGTAGCATGACAGATACGCAGTATTTT
TRBV4-1	.	TRBJ2-2	.	CASSQDFAGAGELFF	TGCGCCAGCAGCCAAGATTTCGCCGGGGCCGGGGAGCTGTTTTTT
TRBV7-9	.	TRBJ2-5	.	CASGLGETQYF	TGTGCCTCAGGGTTAGGGGAGACCCAGTACTTC
TRBV24-1	.	TRBJ1-2	.	CATSEARQEEGYGYTF	TGTGCCACCAGTGAGGCTCGACAGGAAGAGGGCTATGGCTACACCTTC
TRBV5-1	.	TRBJ2-2	TRBD1	CASSSGQGTTGELFF	TGCGCCAGCAGCTCGGGACAGGGTACCACCGGGGAGCTGTTTTTT
TRBV12-3/TRBV12-4	.	TRBJ1-1	.	CASSLGPVTEAFF	TGTGCCAGCAGTTTGGGGCCCGTCACTGAAGCTTTCTTT
TRBV11-2	.	TRBJ2-1	.	CASSLDLSSVNNEQFF	TGTGCCAGCAGCTTAGATTTGTCTAGCGTTAACAATGAGCAGTTCTTC